This T cell receptor beta chain was captured in a study of radiation and T cells in renal cell carcinoma. Study-wide findings and caveats: Top tumor clonotypes rose in blood 2 weeks post-radiation, then contracted.

This table comes from immunoSEQ multiplex PCR, and its TCRdb copy is limited to in-frame clones, with some not included. The table lists approximately 90,000 clones, roughly 80% of them singletons. The CDR3 covers 16 residues. The germline CDR1 and CDR2 sequences are MNHEY and SMNVEV (reference sequence). V lost 1 base, J lost 6 bases, and 5 bases stayed unmatched. This sample's time point: blood 4 weeks post-SBRT, at nephrectomy. This sample's treatment: 15 Gy SBRT to primary tumor, nephrectomy 4 weeks later. Nephrectomy followed 15 Gy stereotactic body radiation by 4 weeks. Blood was sampled at baseline, 2 weeks and 4 weeks after SBRT. This renal cell carcinoma was of the clear cell type. As concerns this clone: Antigen: not known.

The clonotype comes from a man aged 45-65 years with renal cell carcinoma. The chain has TRBV27 and TRBJ2-2; 10 bases are shared with TRBD1. The sample consisted of blood, taken from a patient whose treatment included radiotherapy and nephrectomy. The CDR3 reads CASSLWDRGVAGELFF. The CDR3 region has the DNA TGTGCCAGCAGTTTATGGGACAGGGGTGTTGCCGGGGAGCTGTTTTTT.